This T cell receptor beta chain appears in the sequencing data of a study of T-cell reconstitution after alpha-beta-depleted transplantation in children (dated by TCRdb to the mid-2010s). Regarding the complete study: Using TCR repertoire profiling, the study quantitatively followed how T-cell immune reconstitution unfolded in children after TCRalphabeta/CD19-depleted allogeneic hematopoietic cell transplantation. Findings and caveats that apply to the study as a whole: Hyperexpanded clone frequencies declined over subsequent months; after one year, T-cell counts and TCRbeta diversity were mostly attributed to newly produced T cells. Apparently early alphabetaT-cell count recovery about two months after transplant reportedly relied on only several hundred rapidly expanded clones derived from non-depleted graft cells. In some patients, high TCRbeta diversity at day 60 was attributed to recipient T cells and intrathymic progenitors that had survived conditioning.

This clonotype was detected ten times or more. Which antigen it targets is not known. One base away there is no much larger clone; base qualities are not given. The CDR3 spans 15 residues, from the cysteine through the phenylalanine. The DNA shown is the 45-base CDR3, in frame from base 1. Per the germline V gene, SGHTA is the CDR1 and FQGNSA is the CDR2. Germline trimming: 2 bases from V, 4 bases from J; junction bases outside gene matches: 5. The meaning of the sample's treatment or condition label: allogeneic hematopoietic cell transplantation with graft depleted of TCRalphabeta T cells and CD19 B cells. The transplant recipients were children given TCRalphabeta/CD19-depleted allogeneic hematopoietic cell grafts. Library construction relied on PCR. For sequencing, an Illumina HiSeq 2500 was employed. To normalize quantification of the TCRbeta repertoire, the TCR libraries were built with molecular barcoding that relied on unique molecular identifiers. TCRdb reprocessed the public reads (quality trimming at Q25 with fastp, clone calling with MiXCR) and kept in-frame beta chains. Rows with a matching CDR3 protein are joined into one entry that keeps the most common DNA and genes. This sample is represented by about 18,000 distinct CDR3 sequences; under 6.5% of them were singletons. Of the sample, about 6.9% is held by the ten largest clones.

The V and J segments used are TRBV7-2 and TRBJ2-7, and 10 junction bases match TRBD1. The receptor's source is a boy younger than 18 with acute lymphoblastic leukemia, due to receive a stem cell transplant. This specimen was PBMCs, taken before TCRalphabeta/CD19-depleted stem cell transplant. The DNA sequence is TGTGCCAGCAGCTTATGGACAGGGGGTAGGTACGAGCAGTACTTC. Its protein reads: CASSLWTGGRYEQYF.